Each of the 3 T cell receptor beta chains below was sequenced from the same sample in a study of CD8 T cells in ankylosing spondylitis. Broader study findings: Ankylosing spondylitis blood appeared to carry a characteristic TCR beta motif of seven to nine highly homologous variants.

Their target antigens are unknown. TCRdb re-derived calls from the 5' RACE reads in MiXCR, one entry per CDR3 protein. There are 700,000 to 1,000,000 distinct CDR3 sequences in the sample; roughly 12% occur only once, and approximately 0.5% lies in the top ten. The sequencing input was blood, either unsorted or a sorted T cell fraction (not recorded which). These receptors originate from a male donor with ankylosing spondylitis.

V gene TRBV7-6 combines with J gene TRBJ1-1, with no clear D. Germline loops: CDR1 SGHVS, CDR2 FNYEAQ. Trimming removed 5 bases at V and 4 bases at J, with 14 bases between. The length of the CDR3 is 14 residues. The DNA of the CDR3 is TGTGCCAGCAGCGGCCGGGGAGGGATCACTGAAGCTTTCTTT. As protein: CASSGRGGITEAFF. Combining the CDR3 with reference TRBV7-6 and TRBJ1-1 gives the whole variable domain GAGVSQSPRYKVTKRGQDVALRCDPISGHVSLYWYRQALGQGPEFLTYFNYEAQQDKSGLPNDRFSAERPEGSISTLTIQRTEQRDSAMYRCASSGRGGITEAFFGQGTRLTVV.

This clonotype has more than one count but fewer than ten. V is TRBV20-1 and J is TRBJ1-3, with 7 bases fitting TRBD1. The CDR3 loop spans 14 amino acids. Germline CDR1 reads DFQATT; CDR2 reads SNEGSKA (reference sequence). V trimming: 5 bases; J trimming: 2 bases; junction bases outside the gene matches: 6. In nucleotides, the CDR3 is TGCAGTGCTCCCGGCGGGACAGCTGGAAACACCATATATTTT. The encoded protein is CSAPGGTAGNTIYF.

V usage is TRBV5-1 and J usage is TRBJ2-6; 8 nucleotides match TRBD1. The junction had 13 bases not matched to a gene; V was cut back by 5 bases and J by 0 bases. The CDR3 spans 19 residues. Germline CDR1 and CDR2: SGHRS and YFSETQ. CDR3 loop: CASSSIAGTGGSGANVLTF. The CDR3 DNA reads TGCGCCAGCAGTTCCATTGCCGGGACAGGTGGCTCTGGGGCCAACGTCCTGACTTTC.